The T cell receptor (beta chain) described here comes from a study of CD8 T cells in ankylosing spondylitis. General study points: As reported, disease-linked clones showed significant enrichment in matched ankylosing spondylitis synovial fluid.

On this clonotype itself: The antigen is undetermined. One base away lies a much larger clone, so this may be a sequencing read error. This CDR3 is missing its conserved last phenylalanine or tryptophan, likely due to a read error.

CDR3 length equals 17 residues. V lost 0 bases and J 6 bases, leaving 17 bases between the germline ends. Each CDR3 protein is one row after TCRdb ran MiXCR on the 5' RACE reads. The sample lists 200,000 or so distinct CDR3 sequences; under 15% were seen once. The sample consisted of blood, either unsorted or a sorted T cell fraction (not recorded which). This TCR was sampled from a female donor with ankylosing spondylitis or in good health (not recorded which). The chain is built from TRBV23-1 and TRBJ2-2; D is possibly TRBD1 or TRBD2 (5 bases each). TRBV23-1 is an ORF for which the function is uncertain. CDR3 sequence reads: CASSQSFQGRRAGELFL. The CDR3 DNA reads as TGCGCCAGCAGTCAATCGTTTCAGGGACGGCGCGCCGGGGAGCTGTTTCTT.